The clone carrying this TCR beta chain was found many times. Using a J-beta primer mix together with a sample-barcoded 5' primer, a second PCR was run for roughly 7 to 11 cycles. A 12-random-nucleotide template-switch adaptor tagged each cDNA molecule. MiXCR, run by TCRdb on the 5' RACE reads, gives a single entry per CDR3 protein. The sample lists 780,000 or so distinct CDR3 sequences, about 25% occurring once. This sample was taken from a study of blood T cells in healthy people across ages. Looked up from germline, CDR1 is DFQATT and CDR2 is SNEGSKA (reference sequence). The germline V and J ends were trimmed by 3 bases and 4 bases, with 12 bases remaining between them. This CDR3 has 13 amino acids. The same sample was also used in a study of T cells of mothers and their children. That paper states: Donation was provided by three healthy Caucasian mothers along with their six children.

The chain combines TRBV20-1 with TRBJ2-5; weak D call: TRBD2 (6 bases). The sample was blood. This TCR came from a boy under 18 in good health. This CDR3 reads CSASGGTVETQYF. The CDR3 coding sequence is TGCAGTGCTAGTGGGGGGACGGTAGAGACCCAGTACTTC.